Below, 10 T cell receptor beta chains from the same sample are listed, as sequenced in a study of blood T cell repertoires in COVID-19. Libraries were prepared by immunoSEQ multiplex PCR; TCRdb keeps only in-frame clonotypes and omits some of them. In the table there are about 94,000 clones, 80% to 85% of which are singletons. Sample: peripheral blood. Source of these receptors: a man aged 55 to 70 with acute or convalescent COVID-19.

The chain joins TRBV3-1 (or the pseudogene TRBV3-2) to TRBJ2-7, with 9 bases aligning to TRBD1. V trimming: 3 bases; J trimming: 5 bases; junction bases outside the gene matches: 5. There are 14 residues in the CDR3. In germline, CDR1 is LGHDT, CDR2 YNNKEL (reference sequence). CDR3 region: CASSQGQGFDEQYF. The CDR3 DNA is TGTGCCAGCAGCCAGGGACAGGGCTTCGACGAGCAGTACTTC.

The V and J genes are TRBV29-1 and TRBJ2-7; TRBD1 matches 9 bases. With 3 bases clipped from V and 0 bases from J, the junction kept 3 bases outside the gene matches. The CDR3 length is 14 residues. Germline-derived CDR1 and CDR2 are SQVTM and ANQGSEA. The CDR3 nucleotides read TGCAGCGTTGAGGACAGGGGATCCTCCTACGAGCAGTACTTC. It is translated as CSVEDRGSSYEQYF.

The chain combines TRBV10-3 with TRBJ1-2, with 10 bases fitting TRBD1. The CDR3 consists of 15 residues. With V trimmed by 8 bases and J by 1 base, 7 bases remained unmatched. Germline lookup yields CDR1 ENHRY and CDR2 SYGVKD. CDR3 coding DNA: TGTGCCATCCATCCCGGGACAGGGGTTAACTATGGCTACACCTTC. This translates into CAIHPGTGVNYGYTF.

This clone was found a few times. The chain employs TRBV2 and TRBJ2-6; 8 bases match TRBD1. Germline CDR1 reads SNHLY; CDR2 reads FYNNEI. The CDR3 loop spans 18 amino acids. J lost 0 bases, V lost 4 bases, and 8 bases had no gene match. CDR3 sequence (DNA): TGTGCCAGCAGTGCGGGGACAGGACGACTCTCTGGGGCCAACGTCCTGACTTTC. Amino acids: CASSAGTGRLSGANVLTF.

The CDR3 coding sequence is TGTGCCAGCAACCCCGCAGGACAAGACACTGAAGCTTTCTTT. Translation: CASNPAGQDTEAFF. J is TRBJ1-1 and V is TRBV6-5; tentative D call: TRBD1 (5 bases). V dropped 7 bases and J dropped 3 bases, with 15 bases sitting between them. CDR1 and CDR2 (germline): MNHEY, SVGAGI. CDR3 length: 14 residues.

V gene TRBV11-2 combines with J gene TRBJ2-1, with no clear D. V gave up 0 bases and J gave up 9 bases, with 9 bases separating them. Germline V gene sequence: CDR1 SGHAT, CDR2 FQNNGV. This CDR3 has 13 residues. CDR3 protein: CASSLDSYGEQFF. The CDR3, as DNA: TGTGCCAGCAGCTTAGACTCGTACGGTGAGCAGTTCTTC.

The chain combines TRBV6-5 with TRBJ1-1; the D gene is possibly TRBD1 (5 bases). Germline values: CDR1 MNHEY, CDR2 SVGAGI. V was clipped by 5 bases and J by 4 bases, with 14 bases between them. This CDR3 comprises 14 residues. The CDR3 reads CASSTQEGFTEAFF. CDR3 nucleotide sequence: TGTGCCAGCAGTACACAGGAAGGGTTCACTGAAGCTTTCTTT.

J is TRBJ1-1 and V is TRBV3-1 (or the pseudogene TRBV3-2), with a tentative D call TRBD1 (5 bases). The CDR3 is 14 residues long. V lost 4 bases and J lost 4, with 13 bases in between. CDR1 LGHDT and CDR2 YNNKEL come from the germline V gene (reference sequence). CDR3 coding DNA: TGTGCCAGCAGCCCTAAGGGAGGGGCCACTGAAGCTTTCTTT. Its protein product is CASSPKGGATEAFF.

J is TRBJ2-1 and V is TRBV11-2; TRBD2 agrees at 8 bases. From germline, CDR1 is SGHAT and CDR2 FQNNGV. V trimming: 4 bases; J trimming: 10 bases; junction bases outside the gene matches: 21. The CDR3 spans 18 residues. This CDR3 is CASSYVQRGSAILVEQFF. CDR3 in DNA: TGTGCCAGCAGCTATGTCCAGCGGGGGTCTGCTATCTTGGTCGAGCAGTTCTTC.

This clone was counted a single time. Other DNA sequences from this sample encode an identical CDR3 as well. The chain combines TRBV3-1 (or the pseudogene TRBV3-2) with TRBJ2-3; D might be TRBD2 (6 bases). The CDR3 sequence is 15 residues long. The V and J ends lost 1 base and 4 bases respectively, with 12 bases between them. Germline V lookup: CDR1 LGHDT, CDR2 YNNKEL (reference sequence). The CDR3 region is CASSQGLVGADTQYF. CDR3 nucleotide sequence: TGTGCCAGCAGCCAAGGACTAGTTGGGGCAGATACGCAGTATTTT.